This T cell receptor beta chain was found in a study of metastatic and nonmetastatic thyroid tumors. In the source study's methods: Clinicopathological groups of papillary thyroid cancer showed CDR3 differences that were used to build a distant-metastasis classifier. TCRdb re-clonotyped the PCR reads via MiXCR. The V and J calls reflect TCRdb's pipeline rather than the authors' work. The data contain about 32,000 clones, around 20% of them singletons. The V gene's germline CDR1 is MNHEY and CDR2 SMNVEV (reference sequence). CDR3 length equals 13 residues. With V trimmed by 7 bases and J by 1 base, 4 bases remained unmatched. Only a few counts were recorded for this clone. Ahead of thyroid surgery, no patient had received treatment of any kind.

The receptor was derived from a female donor with papillary thyroid cancer or a benign thyroid nodule (not recorded which). Some clones in this sample may be carry-over from other donors' samples. The gene calls are TRBV27 and TRBJ2-7; 7 nucleotides line up with TRBD2. Sequenced input: blood. Written as DNA, the CDR3 is TGTGCCAGCAACCAGCGGGGTTCCTACGAGCAGTACTTC. Protein sequence: CASNQRGSYEQYF.